The clone carrying this T cell receptor (beta chain) appeared a single time. PCR employed 60 Vbeta and 13 Jbeta primers. Produced via immunoSEQ multiplex PCR; TCRdb's table is partial and in-frame only. The table records more than 85,000 clones, over 65% of them present only once. This entry is derived from a study of cytomegalovirus exposure and HLA in healthy donors. Germline-derived CDR1 and CDR2 are SGHTA and FQGTGA. The germline V and J ends were trimmed by 5 bases and 2 bases, with 8 bases remaining between them. The CDR3 spans 13 residues. The clonotype originates from a woman aged 30 to 39 in good health and CMV-seronegative. Sequencing was done on a sample of PBMCs. The J gene is TRBJ2-3, the V gene TRBV7-3, with a weak D call TRBD1 (6 bases). CDR3 in amino acids: CASSQGNTDTQYF. The CDR3 DNA follows: TGTGCCAGCAGCCAGGGGAACACAGATACGCAGTATTTT.